The source of this T cell receptor beta chain is a study of shared clonotypes between healthy human individuals. Findings of the study overall: Generally, estimated richness proved larger in naive subsets than it did in memory subsets.

The CDR3 extends over 16 amino acids. Unmatched junction bases numbered 5, after V lost 3 bases and J lost 5 bases. CDR1 is SGHRS and CDR2 is YFSETQ in the germline V gene. Some clones are missing from TCRdb's copy, which holds only in-frame ones; the method was immunoSEQ multiplex PCR. The sample records some 2.4 million clones, 93% being singletons. A word on this clone: Its matching antigen is unknown.

The chain uses TRBV5-1 and TRBJ2-5; 15 nucleotides align to TRBD2. The specimen sequenced was naive CD4+ T cells from PBMCs. Subset given: CD45RA+ positively selected. The source is a man aged 18 to 35 in good health. Some clones in this sample may be carry-over from other donors' samples. CDR3 sequence reads: CASSWGLAGGGETQYF. In DNA, the CDR3 is TGCGCCAGCAGCTGGGGACTAGCGGGAGGTGGGGAGACCCAGTACTTC.